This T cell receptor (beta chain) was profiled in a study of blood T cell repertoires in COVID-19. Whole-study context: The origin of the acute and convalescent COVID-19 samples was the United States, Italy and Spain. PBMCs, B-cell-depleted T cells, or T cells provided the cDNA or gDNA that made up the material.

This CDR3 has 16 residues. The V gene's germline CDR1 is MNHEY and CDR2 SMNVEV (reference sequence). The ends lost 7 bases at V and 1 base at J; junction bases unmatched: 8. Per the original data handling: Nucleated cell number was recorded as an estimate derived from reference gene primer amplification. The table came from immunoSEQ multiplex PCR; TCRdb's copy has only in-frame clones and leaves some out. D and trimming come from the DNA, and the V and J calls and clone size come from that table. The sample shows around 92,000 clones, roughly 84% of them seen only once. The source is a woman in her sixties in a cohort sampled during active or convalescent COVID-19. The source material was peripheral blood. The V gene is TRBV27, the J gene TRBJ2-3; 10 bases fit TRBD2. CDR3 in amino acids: CASTQKRGGRTDTQYF. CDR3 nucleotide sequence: TGTGCCAGCACACAGAAGCGGGGGGGACGCACAGATACGCAGTATTTT.